The 31 T cell receptor beta chains in this list originate from one sample, sequenced in a study of OX40 agonist ivuxolimab in advanced cancers. This table comes from immunoSEQ multiplex PCR, and its TCRdb copy is limited to in-frame clones, with some not included. The repertoire has tens of thousands of clones, about 88% of them found once; the top ten carry 15% to 20%. Sequences were derived from CD4+ or CD8+ T cells sorted from blood, sampled in a trial of the OX40 agonist ivuxolimab. These receptor sequences come from an adult with an advanced solid tumor such as melanoma, head and neck, liver or kidney cancer.

This clone was picked up many times. The chain is built from TRBV9 and TRBJ2-2, with D unresolved. The germline V gene has CDR1 SGDLS and CDR2 YYNGEE. V was cut by 0 bases and J by 5 bases, with 5 bases left in between. The CDR3 runs 13 residues. The CDR3 coding sequence is TGTGCCAGCAGCGTAGGGGGAACCGGGGAGCTGTTTTTT. Protein sequence: CASSVGGTGELFF. Supplemented by reference TRBV9 and TRBJ2-2, the full variable domain reads DSGVTQTPKHLITATGQRVTLRCSPRSGDLSVYWYQQSLDQGLQFLIQYYNGEERAKGNILERFSAQQFPDLHSELNLSSLELGDSALYFCASSVGGTGELFFGEGSRLTVL.

The chain recombines TRBV2 with TRBJ2-4, with D tentatively TRBD2 (6 bases). Germline CDR1 is SNHLY and CDR2 is FYNNEI. The CDR3 contains 14 residues. V lost 4 bases, J lost 6 bases, and 13 bases lay in between. This chain's CDR3 is CASSGQRVINIQYF. CDR3 nucleotides: TGTGCCAGCAGTGGACAGCGGGTGATAAACATTCAGTACTTC.

For this clone: Other DNA sequences within the sample encode an identical CDR3. The chain has TRBV11-2 and TRBJ2-2; 14 nucleotides align to TRBD2. J gave up 6 bases and V 5 bases, and 5 bases lay outside the gene matches. There are 16 residues in the CDR3. Germline V lookup: CDR1 SGHAT, CDR2 FQNNGV. The CDR3 spells CASSPPGLAGAGELFF. CDR3 nucleotides: TGTGCCAGCAGCCCACCGGGACTAGCGGGAGCCGGGGAGCTGTTTTTT.

CDR3 bases: TGTGCCAGCAGTTACTCACGTAGCGGGAGTCACTACGAGCAGTACTTC. Translated, it gives CASSYSRSGSHYEQYF. The V call is TRBV6-5, the J call TRBJ2-7; 9 bases fit TRBD2. The CDR3 length is 16 residues. From germline, CDR1 is MNHEY and CDR2 SVGAGI. V lost 0 bases to trimming and J lost 3 bases; unmatched junction nucleotides: 6.

This clone was detected once. The chain employs TRBV5-1 and TRBJ2-1; D might be TRBD1 (6 bases). This CDR3 has 15 amino acids. Per the germline V gene, CDR1 is SGHRS and CDR2 is YFSETQ. Trimming took 0 bases from V and 1 from J, leaving 8 bases between them. CDR3 in DNA: TGCGCCAGCAGCTTGGAGGACAGTTCCTACAATGAGCAGTTCTTC. Translating it yields CASSLEDSSYNEQFF. Complete variable domain (other parts from reference TRBV5-1 and TRBJ2-1): KAGVTQTPRYLIKTRGQQVTLSCSPISGHRSVSWYQQTPGQGLQFLFEYFSETQRNKGNFPGRFSGRQFSNSRSEMNVSTLELGDSALYLCASSLEDSSYNEQFFGPGTRLTVL.

The chain has TRBV28 and TRBJ2-1; TRBD2 aligns across 9 bases. CDR3 length: 18 residues. V dropped 9 bases and J dropped 6; count of bases not matched to a gene: 21. Germline V lookup: CDR1 MDHEN, CDR2 SYDVKM. Here the CDR3 reads CASPPAGVLASGVNEQFF. CDR3 sequence (DNA): TGTGCCAGTCCTCCGGCGGGGGTCTTGGCTAGCGGGGTCAATGAGCAGTTCTTC. The entire variable domain, with the rest obtained from reference TRBV28 and TRBJ2-1, is as follows: DVKVTQSSRYLVKRTGEKVFLECVQDMDHENMFWYRQDPGLGLRLIYFSYDVKMKEKGDIPEGYSVSREKKERFSLILESASTNQTSMYLCASPPAGVLASGVNEQFFGPGTRLTVL.

The J gene is TRBJ1-5, the V gene TRBV18; D unresolved. This CDR3 region has 13 residues. Trimming cost V 0 bases and J 2 bases, with 2 bases left between them. The germline CDR1 and CDR2 sequences are KGHSH and LQKENI. The CDR3 DNA reads TGTGCCAGCTCACCACCTGGCAATCAGCCCCAGCATTTT. Its protein product is CASSPPGNQPQHF. The full variable domain, with the rest looked up from reference TRBV18 and TRBJ1-5, is NAGVMQNPRHLVRRRGQEARLRCSPMKGHSHVYWYRQLPEEGLKFMVYLQKENIIDESGMPKERFSAEFPKEGPSILRIQQVVRGDSAAYFCASSPPGNQPQHFGDGTRLSIL.

This clone turned up a few times. The CDR3 DNA reads TGCGCCAGCAGCCAAGACGGGACTACCCGCACAGATACGCAGTATTTT. This sequence encodes CASSQDGTTRTDTQYF. This chain links TRBV4-1 with TRBJ2-3; 7 bases agree with TRBD2. Germline-derived CDR1 and CDR2 are MGHRA and YSYEKL. The CDR3 runs 16 residues. The V segment lost 0 bases and the J segment 1 base; nucleotides outside the gene matches: 4.

This chain connects TRBV6-6 to TRBJ2-2; 7 nucleotides line up with TRBD1. The CDR3 length is 13 residues. Germline CDR1 MNHNY, CDR2 SVGAGI (reference sequence). Trimming removed 4 bases from V and 5 bases from J; junction bases left unmatched: 1. CDR3 residues: CASSSRGTGELFF. DNA of the CDR3: TGTGCCAGCAGTTCCAGGGGGACCGGGGAGCTGTTTTTT.

To note about this clone: At one boundary the junction diverges from the germline segment, which might be a read error. The chain couples TRBV5-5 to TRBJ2-6, with unresolved D. CDR3 length equals 16 residues. Looked up from germline, CDR1 is SGHKS and CDR2 is YYEKEE (reference sequence). The CDR3 here is CASNLLVSSGANVLTF. CDR3 DNA: TGTGCCAGCAACTTGTTGGTCTCATCTGGGGCCAACGTCCTGACTTTC.

The chain couples TRBV11-1 to TRBJ2-7, with D perhaps given as TRBD1 or TRBD2 (5 bases each). Germline assignment: CDR1 SGHAT and CDR2 FQDESV (reference sequence). The V and J ends lost 0 bases and 1 base respectively, with 7 bases between them. The CDR3 consists of 14 residues. Here the CDR3 DNA reads TGTGCCAGCAGCTTAGCGGGACGTTCCTACGAGCAGTACTTC. Its translation is CASSLAGRSYEQYF.

The V gene is TRBV18, the J gene TRBJ2-5; 7 positions match TRBD1. V was clipped by 2 bases and J by 0 bases; unmatched bases: 3. Germline V gene data show CDR1 as KGHSH and CDR2 as LQKENI. The CDR3 length is 15 residues. CDR3 DNA: TGTGCCAGCTCACCAATAGGACAGGACCAAGAGACCCAGTACTTC. Protein sequence: CASSPIGQDQETQYF.

The V call is TRBV27, the J call TRBJ2-2; 8 nucleotides agree with TRBD1. The CDR3 is 20 amino acids. The V segment lost 3 bases and the J segment 2 bases; nucleotides outside the gene matches: 17. Germline-derived CDR1 and CDR2 are MNHEY and SMNVEV (reference sequence). CDR3 sequence reads: CASSFILPTGERDNTGELFF. The CDR3 DNA reads TGTGCCAGCAGTTTTATCCTACCGACAGGGGAGAGGGACAACACCGGGGAGCTGTTTTTT.

The gene calls are TRBV28 and TRBJ2-3; D may be TRBD2 (7 bases). The CDR3 sequence is 15 residues long. V shed 7 bases and J shed 1 base, with 15 bases lying between them. Per germline, CDR1 MDHEN and CDR2 SYDVKM. CDR3 nucleotides: TGTGCCAGCACCCCATGGGGGGGCGGCACAGATACGCAGTATTTT. It translates to CASTPWGGGTDTQYF.

CDR3 nucleotide sequence: TGTGCCAGCAGCTTAGATTGGACAGAAGAGACCCAGTACTTC. This codes for CASSLDWTEETQYF. This sequence joins TRBV11-2 and TRBJ2-5; a possible D gene is TRBD1 (6 bases). Germline CDR1 reads SGHAT; CDR2 reads FQNNGV. V lost 0 bases and J lost 3, with 8 bases in between. The CDR3 runs to 14 residues.

This rearrangement joins TRBV19 to TRBJ2-7; D call uncertain. Trimming pared 1 base from V and 0 bases from J, leaving 7 bases between. The CDR3 has 14 residues. In germline, CDR1 is LNHDA, CDR2 SQIVND (reference sequence). The CDR3 nucleotides are TGTGCCAGTAGTATAGCAGGTAGCTCCTACGAGCAGTACTTC. Translating it yields CASSIAGSSYEQYF.

V and J are TRBV5-1 and TRBJ2-3, with 12 bases identical to TRBD2. This CDR3 region has 16 residues. With V trimmed by 0 bases and J by 4 bases, 3 bases remained unmatched. The germline V gene has CDR1 SGHRS and CDR2 YFSETQ. The CDR3 loop reads CASSLVLAGGSDTQYF. The CDR3, as DNA: TGCGCCAGCAGCTTGGTACTAGCGGGAGGATCAGATACGCAGTATTTT. Looking up the rest from reference TRBV5-1 and TRBJ2-3 gives the full variable domain: KAGVTQTPRYLIKTRGQQVTLSCSPISGHRSVSWYQQTPGQGLQFLFEYFSETQRNKGNFPGRFSGRQFSNSRSEMNVSTLELGDSALYLCASSLVLAGGSDTQYFGPGTRLTVL.

V gene TRBV19 combines with J gene TRBJ2-1; 8 nucleotides line up with TRBD2. V gave up 3 bases and J gave up 7 bases; unmatched junction bases: 5. This CDR3 comprises 14 residues. The germline CDR1 and CDR2 sequences are LNHDA and SQIVND (reference sequence). The chain's CDR3 is CASSMPGRVNEQFF. The CDR3, as DNA: TGTGCCAGTAGTATGCCCGGGAGGGTAAATGAGCAGTTCTTC.

This clone was seen only once. This chain joins TRBV10-3 and TRBJ2-3, with 7 bases lining up with TRBD2. CDR1 and CDR2 from the germline V gene are ENHRY and SYGVKD. V lost 5 bases, J lost 2 bases, and 4 bases stayed unmatched. CDR3 length: 14 amino acids. The CDR3 DNA reads TGTGCCATCAGTCCCGGGACTAACACAGATACGCAGTATTTT. Translated, it gives CAISPGTNTDTQYF.

The V gene is TRBV5-1, the J gene TRBJ2-1, with TRBD2 identical over 10 bases. This CDR3 contains 16 residues. V shed 7 bases, J shed 0 bases, and the junction held 7 bases outside the gene matches. CDR1 is SGHRS, CDR2 YFSETQ, per germline. The CDR3, as DNA: TGCGCCAGCTCCGGACTAGCGGTTAGCTCCTACAATGAGCAGTTCTTC. Its protein is CASSGLAVSSYNEQFF.

The chain is built from TRBV4-1 and TRBJ2-7; the D is unclear. The CDR3 consists of 16 residues. The V gene lost 0 bases and the J gene lost 1 base, with 13 bases spanning the gap. Germline V gives CDR1 MGHRA, CDR2 YSYEKL. The CDR3 sequence: CASSQDSGRGSYEQYF. The CDR3 DNA reads as TGCGCCAGCAGCCAAGACTCGGGCCGTGGGTCCTACGAGCAGTACTTC.

CDR3 nucleotide sequence: TGTGCCAGCATCTCAGGGCTAATGAACACTGAAGCTTTCTTT. The encoded protein is CASISGLMNTEAFF. This sequence joins TRBV27 and TRBJ1-1, with a tentative D call TRBD1 (5 bases). CDR3 size: 14 residues. V was trimmed by 7 bases and J by 0 bases, leaving 12 bases between them. Germline V lookup: CDR1 MNHEY, CDR2 SMNVEV (reference sequence).

J is TRBJ2-2 and V is TRBV5-1, with 10 bases aligning to TRBD2. Germline V gene sequence: CDR1 SGHRS, CDR2 YFSETQ. This CDR3 has 16 residues. Losses at the gene ends were 6 bases for V and 0 bases for J; bases not matched to a gene: 5. The CDR3 nucleotides are TGCGCCAGCAATATACTAGCGGGATCGAACACCGGGGAGCTGTTTTTT. Protein product: CASNILAGSNTGELFF.

This chain uses TRBV6-5 with TRBJ1-2; 7 bases fit TRBD1. V was clipped by 0 bases and J by 9 bases; unmatched bases: 7. This CDR3 contains 14 residues. Looked up from germline, CDR1 is MNHEY and CDR2 is SVGAGI. CDR3 DNA: TGTGCCAGCAGTTACTCGGGACAGATTTTTAGCTACACCTTC. Translated, it gives CASSYSGQIFSYTF.

The chain has TRBV11-2 and TRBJ2-1, with TRBD2 as a possible D gene (6 bases). Trimming removed 0 bases at V and 7 bases at J, with 13 bases between. CDR1 is SGHAT and CDR2 is FQNNGV in the germline V gene. This CDR3 is 15 amino acids long. CDR3 nucleotide sequence: TGTGCCAGCAGCTTAGATCGACTAGAGCTGAATGAGCAGTTCTTC. Translated, it gives CASSLDRLELNEQFF.

This sequence joins TRBV25-1 and TRBJ2-7, with 8 bases identical to TRBD1. Looked up from germline, CDR1 is MGHDK and CDR2 is SYGVNS. After removal of 6 bases from V and 4 bases from J, the junction contained 11 bases not matched to a gene. The CDR3 contains 15 residues. CDR3 in amino acids: CASRGVRDRHYEQYF. In nucleotides, the CDR3 is TGTGCCAGCAGGGGAGTAAGGGACAGGCATTACGAGCAGTACTTC.

This chain connects TRBV25-1 to TRBJ2-2; a weak D match, TRBD2 (6 bases). This CDR3 contains 16 residues. Germline V CDR1 and CDR2: MGHDK, SYGVNS. The V and J ends lost 2 bases and 0 bases respectively, with 10 bases between them. CDR3 amino acids: CASSEQGLTNTGELFF. The DNA of the CDR3 is TGTGCCAGCAGTGAACAGGGACTCACGAACACCGGGGAGCTGTTTTTT.

The chain joins TRBV2 to TRBJ2-7, with D perhaps matching TRBD2 (5 bases). The CDR3 length is 13 residues. Trimming shortened V by 1 base and J by 3 bases, and 7 bases separated the two germline ends. From germline, CDR1 is SNHLY and CDR2 FYNNEI. The CDR3 coding sequence is TGTGCCAGCAGTGAAGGGAGGCTCTACGAGCAGTACTTC. It translates to CASSEGRLYEQYF.

The rearrangement links TRBV19 to TRBJ2-1; 13 bases map to TRBD2. The germline CDR1 and CDR2 sequences are LNHDA and SQIVND (reference sequence). The junction had 4 bases not matched to a gene; V was cut back by 5 bases and J by 9 bases. This CDR3 contains 14 residues. In DNA, the CDR3 is TGTGCCAGTAGTGGACTAGCGGGAGTAGTTGAGCAGTTCTTC. Amino acids: CASSGLAGVVEQFF.

This clone was seen just once. The chain carries TRBV19 and TRBJ1-1; no firm D call. The CDR3 covers 12 residues. Trimming stripped 2 bases from V and 7 bases from J, with 8 bases between. The V gene's germline CDR1 is LNHDA and CDR2 SQIVND (reference sequence). The CDR3 sequence is CASSISGSEAFF. CDR3 sequence (DNA): TGTGCCAGTAGTATATCTGGTAGTGAAGCTTTCTTT.

This clone was counted between two and nine times. The gene calls are TRBV6-5 and TRBJ2-7; D is possibly TRBD1 (6 bases). The CDR3 is 15 residues long. CDR1 is MNHEY and CDR2 is SVGAGI in the germline V gene. Trimming cost V 6 bases and J 0 bases, with 15 bases left between them. Written as DNA, the CDR3 is TGTGCCAGCAGAGCCGGGACATCGATCTCCTACGAGCAGTACTTC. It encodes CASRAGTSISYEQYF.